Sequencing of this T cell receptor (beta chain) was carried out in a study of regulatory T cells in long-lasting Graves disease. Described time point: newly diagnosed GD, antithyroid drugs for less than 3 months. The TCR library was made from RNA extracted from PBMCs. This clonotype was counted many times. Its antigen is not known. Study results and limitations: TRBV28, TRBJ1-2 and TRBJ2-5 were segments that persistent disease favored.

Germline V gene sequence: CDR1 SGHTA, CDR2 FQGTGA. The V and J ends lost 1 base and 5 bases, in that order; junction bases with no gene match: 4. The CDR3 spans 14 residues. Sequencing libraries for TCR beta were prepared with iRepertoire HTBI primers and Arm-PCR of CDR3 regions. TCRdb itself ran the multiplex PCR reads through MiXCR, one entry per CDR3 protein. The sample yields fewer than 500,000 distinct CDR3 sequences, roughly 15% seen once. This same sample was also taken into another study, of T cells in Graves' hyperthyroidism and ophthalmopathy.

This chain joins TRBV7-3 and TRBJ2-5; 7 bases match TRBD1. The sequence was collected from a man aged 40-55 years with Graves disease. Specimen: peripheral blood mononuclear cells (PBMCs), collected at new diagnosis, from a patient treated with antithyroid drugs. CDR3 region: CASSLKGAGETQYF. CDR3 DNA sequence: TGTGCCAGCAGCTTAAAGGGGGCTGGCGAGACCCAGTACTTC.